This T cell receptor beta chain was sequenced for a study of post-analysis software for immune sequencing data. Study-level points and caveats: Patients with multiple sclerosis recorded significantly lower normalized Chao1 diversity than controls, the study found.

A note on this clonotype: The antigen is unknown.

Researchers reported that TCR beta cDNA libraries carried unique molecular identifiers. The authors obtained 540,000 or so cDNA molecules from roughly 1 to 10 million T cells. TCRdb passed the PCR reads through MiXCR, listing each CDR3 protein once. The sample consists of hundreds of thousands of distinct CDR3 sequences, approximately 50% of them appearing once. The TCR originated in a girl aged 5 to 17 with multiple sclerosis. Sequenced: blood.

The CDR3 DNA follows: TGTGCCAGCAGCCCGGGCGGCTGGACTAACTATGGCTACACCTTC. Protein: CASSPGGWTNYGYTF. The rearrangement links TRBV14 to TRBJ1-2, with unresolved D. Germline CDR1 SGHDN, CDR2 FVKESK. The CDR3 is 15 amino acids. Trimming removed 4 bases from V and 0 bases from J, with 12 bases in between.